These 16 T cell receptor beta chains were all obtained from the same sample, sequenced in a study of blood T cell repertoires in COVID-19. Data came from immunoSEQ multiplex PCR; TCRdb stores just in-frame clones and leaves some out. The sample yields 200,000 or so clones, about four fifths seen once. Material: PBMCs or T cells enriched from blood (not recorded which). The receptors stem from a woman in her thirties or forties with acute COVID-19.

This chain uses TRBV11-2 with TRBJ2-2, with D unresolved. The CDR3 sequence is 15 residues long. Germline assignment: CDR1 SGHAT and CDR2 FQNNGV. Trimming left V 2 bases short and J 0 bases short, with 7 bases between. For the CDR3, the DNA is TGTGCCAGCAGCTTAACGGGTTCGAACACCGGGGAGCTGTTTTTT. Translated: CASSLTGSNTGELFF.

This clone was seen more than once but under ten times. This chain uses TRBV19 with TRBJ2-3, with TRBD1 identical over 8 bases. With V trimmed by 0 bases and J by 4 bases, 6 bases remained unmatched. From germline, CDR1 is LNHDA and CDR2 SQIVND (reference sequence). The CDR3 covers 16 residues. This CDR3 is CASSIDIRQGPDTQYF. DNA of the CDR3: TGTGCCAGTAGTATAGACATTCGACAGGGGCCAGATACGCAGTATTTT. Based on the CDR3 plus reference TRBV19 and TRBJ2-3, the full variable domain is DGGITQSPKYLFRKEGQNVTLSCEQNLNHDAMYWYRQDPGQGLRLIYYSQIVNDFQKGDIAEGYSVSREKKESFPLTVTSAQKNPTAFYLCASSIDIRQGPDTQYFGPGTRLTVL.

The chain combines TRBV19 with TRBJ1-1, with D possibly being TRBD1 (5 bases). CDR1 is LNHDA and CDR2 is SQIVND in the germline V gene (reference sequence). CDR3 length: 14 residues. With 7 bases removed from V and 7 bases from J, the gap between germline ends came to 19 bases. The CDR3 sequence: CASNTPGFQGEAFF. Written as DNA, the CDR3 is TGTGCCAGTAACACTCCAGGGTTTCAGGGTGAAGCTTTCTTT.

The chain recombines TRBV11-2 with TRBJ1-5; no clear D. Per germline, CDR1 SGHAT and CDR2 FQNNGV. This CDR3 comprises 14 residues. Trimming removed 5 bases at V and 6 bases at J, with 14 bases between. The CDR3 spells CASSPAGGLQPQHF. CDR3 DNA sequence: TGTGCCAGCAGCCCAGCTGGTGGGCTTCAGCCCCAGCATTTT.

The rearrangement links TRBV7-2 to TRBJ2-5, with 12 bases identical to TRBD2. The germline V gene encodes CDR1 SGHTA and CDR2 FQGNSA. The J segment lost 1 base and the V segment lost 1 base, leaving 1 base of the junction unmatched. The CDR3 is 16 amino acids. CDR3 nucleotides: TGTGCCAGCAGCTTAGGACTAGCGGGGGCCCAAGAGACCCAGTACTTC. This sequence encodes CASSLGLAGAQETQYF.

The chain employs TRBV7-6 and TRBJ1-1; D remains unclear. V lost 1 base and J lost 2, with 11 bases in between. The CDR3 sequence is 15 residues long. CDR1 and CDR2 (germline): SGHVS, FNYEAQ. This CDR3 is CASSLGMGPNTEAFF. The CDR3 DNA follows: TGTGCCAGCAGCTTAGGTATGGGCCCAAACACTGAAGCTTTCTTT.

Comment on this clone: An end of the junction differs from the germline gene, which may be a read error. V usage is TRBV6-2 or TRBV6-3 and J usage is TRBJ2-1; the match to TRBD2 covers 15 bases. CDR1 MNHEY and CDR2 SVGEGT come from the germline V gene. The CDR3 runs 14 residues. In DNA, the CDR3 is TGTGCCAGCAGTTACTCGGGACTAGCGGGGGGATCGGTCTTC. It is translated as CASSYSGLAGGSVF.

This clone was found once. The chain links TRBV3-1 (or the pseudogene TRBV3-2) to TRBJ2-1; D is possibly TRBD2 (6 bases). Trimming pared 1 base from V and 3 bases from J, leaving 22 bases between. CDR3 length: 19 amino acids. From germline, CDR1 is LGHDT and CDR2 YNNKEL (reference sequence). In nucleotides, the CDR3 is TGTGCCAGCAGCCAAGTGCCGAGGTGGGACGCTAGCGACTACAATGAGCAGTTCTTC. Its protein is CASSQVPRWDASDYNEQFF.

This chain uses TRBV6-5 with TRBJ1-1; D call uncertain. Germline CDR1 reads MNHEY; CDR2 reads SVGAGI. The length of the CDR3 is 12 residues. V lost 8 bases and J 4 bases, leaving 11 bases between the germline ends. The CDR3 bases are TGTGCCAGCGAGAGGGATCCCACTGAAGCTTTCTTT. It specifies CASERDPTEAFF.

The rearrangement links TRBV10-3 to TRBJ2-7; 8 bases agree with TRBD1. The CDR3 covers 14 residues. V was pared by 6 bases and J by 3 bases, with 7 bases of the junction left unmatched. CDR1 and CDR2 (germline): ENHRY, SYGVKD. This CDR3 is CAIRPGTGDYEQYF. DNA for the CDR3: TGTGCCATCAGACCCGGGACAGGCGACTACGAGCAGTACTTC.

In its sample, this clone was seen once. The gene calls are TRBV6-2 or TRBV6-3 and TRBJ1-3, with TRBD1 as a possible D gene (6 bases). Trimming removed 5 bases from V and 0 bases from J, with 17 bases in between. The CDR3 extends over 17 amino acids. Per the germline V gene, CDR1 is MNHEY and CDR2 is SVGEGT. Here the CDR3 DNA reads TGTGCCAGCAGTACAGGCAGGGGTACCCCCTCTGGAAACACCATATATTTT. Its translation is CASSTGRGTPSGNTIYF.

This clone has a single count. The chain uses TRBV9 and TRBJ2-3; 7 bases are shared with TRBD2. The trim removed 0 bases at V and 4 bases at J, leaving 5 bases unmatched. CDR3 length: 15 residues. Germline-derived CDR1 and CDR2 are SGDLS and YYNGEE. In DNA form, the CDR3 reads TGTGCCAGCAGCGTAGGGGCGGGGGTCGCAGATACGCAGTATTTT. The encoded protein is CASSVGAGVADTQYF.

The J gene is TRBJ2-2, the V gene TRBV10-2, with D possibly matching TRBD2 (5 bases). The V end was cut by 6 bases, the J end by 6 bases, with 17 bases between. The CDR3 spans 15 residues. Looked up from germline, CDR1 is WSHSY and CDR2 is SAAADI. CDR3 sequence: CASRPSSMRAGELFF. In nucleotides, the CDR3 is TGCGCCAGCAGACCCTCCAGTATGAGGGCCGGGGAGCTGTTTTTT.

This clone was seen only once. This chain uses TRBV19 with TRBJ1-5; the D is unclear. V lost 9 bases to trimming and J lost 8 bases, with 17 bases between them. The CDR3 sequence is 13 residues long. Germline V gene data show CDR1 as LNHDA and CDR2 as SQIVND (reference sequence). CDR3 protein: CASLGQTWEPQHF. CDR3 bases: TGTGCCAGCCTCGGCCAGACTTGGGAGCCCCAGCATTTT.

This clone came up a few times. CDR3: CASSSYSYGYTF. The CDR3 nucleotides read TGTGCCAGCAGCTCCTACAGCTATGGCTACACCTTC. The chain links TRBV5-4 to TRBJ1-2; D unclear. Germline V gives CDR1 SGHNT, CDR2 YYREEE (reference sequence). This CDR3 region has 12 residues. V was clipped by 3 bases and J by 4 bases, with 7 bases between them.

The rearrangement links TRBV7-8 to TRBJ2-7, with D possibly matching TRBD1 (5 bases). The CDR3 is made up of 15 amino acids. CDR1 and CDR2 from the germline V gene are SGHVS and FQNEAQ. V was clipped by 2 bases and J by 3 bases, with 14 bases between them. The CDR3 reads CASSLNPTQGYEQYF. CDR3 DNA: TGTGCCAGCAGCTTAAACCCCACGCAGGGCTACGAGCAGTACTTC.